This T cell receptor beta chain is from a study of control samples from healthy donors and cancer patients. Clones were sequenced by immunoSEQ multiplex PCR, and TCRdb holds only the in-frame ones, with some missing. The data contain 150,000 or so clones, about 89% of them singletons. The CDR3 contains 18 residues. V was trimmed by 4 bases and J by 0 bases, leaving 22 bases between them. Germline CDR1 and CDR2: MGHRA and YSYEKL. This TCR was sampled from a man between 18 and 29 years old in good health. The sequenced sample was blood. The rearrangement joins TRBV4-1 to TRBJ2-7, with D perhaps matching TRBD2 (7 bases). The CDR3 sequence is CASSREGGGPPSSYEQYF. CDR3 nucleotides: TGCGCCAGCAGCCGAGAGGGCGGGGGCCCTCCGAGCTCCTACGAGCAGTACTTC.